This T cell receptor (beta chain) comes out of a study of T cell repertoires in cytomegalovirus infection. For the study at large: CMV epitopes used comprised recently identified HLA-C-restricted ones and well-studied HLA-B-restricted ones. Public TCR beta signatures indicated both CMV infection and matching HLA type.

This clonotype was seen more than once but under ten times. Its antigen remains unknown. Study conclusions and caveats: HLA-C-restricted CMV clonotypes gave the most frequent clonotype in two of eight donors.

Each CDR3 protein gets one entry after TCRdb re-called the reads with MiXCR. Of 830,000 or so distinct CDR3 sequences in the sample, less than 35% were seen once. V shed 5 bases and J shed 0 bases, with 14 bases lying between them. The CDR3 contains 15 residues. Germline V CDR1 and CDR2: DFQATT, SNEGSKA (reference sequence). This chain uses TRBV20-1 with TRBJ1-5; weak D call: TRBD1 (5 bases). The sequence was obtained from a human donor in good health (CMV status not recorded). Some clones in this sample may be carry-over from other donors' samples. The sample was cultured CD8+ T cells from PBMCs, taken from culture after CMV antigen stimulation. DNA of the CDR3: TGCAGTGCTCCCTTGGGGCGTACTAGCAATCAGCCCCAGCATTTT. This sequence encodes CSAPLGRTSNQPQHF.